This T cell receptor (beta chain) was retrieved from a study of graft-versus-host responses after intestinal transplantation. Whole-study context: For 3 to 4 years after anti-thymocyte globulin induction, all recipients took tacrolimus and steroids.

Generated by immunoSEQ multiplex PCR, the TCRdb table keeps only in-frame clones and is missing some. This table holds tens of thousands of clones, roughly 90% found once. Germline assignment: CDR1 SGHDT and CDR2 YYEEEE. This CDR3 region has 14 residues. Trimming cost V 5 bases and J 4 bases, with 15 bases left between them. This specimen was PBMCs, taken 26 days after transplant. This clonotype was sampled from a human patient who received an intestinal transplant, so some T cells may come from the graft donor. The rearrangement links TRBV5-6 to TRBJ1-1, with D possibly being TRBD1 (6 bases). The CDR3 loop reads CASSYTNRATEAFF. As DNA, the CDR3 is TGTGCCAGCAGTTATACGAACAGGGCCACTGAAGCTTTCTTT.